This TCR beta chain derives from a study of long-term antiretroviral therapy in people with HIV. Across the study: Earliest sampling preceded the 2015 immediate-ART recommendation by about a decade. Study findings and constraints: All time points showed a repertoire dominated by clones expanded before ART.

On this clone: As yet, its antigen is unknown.

At the survey level, the v3.0 immunoSEQ assay was run. Sequencing of each sample targeted roughly 35,000-55,000 T-cell genomes. Profiling relied on immunoSEQ multiplex PCR, and the TCRdb table lists in-frame clones only, not all of them. The top ten hold more than 1.3% of the sample, which has roughly 17,000 clones, approximately 95% seen once. Looked up from germline, CDR1 is KGHSH and CDR2 is LQKENI. This CDR3 comprises 15 residues. The V and J ends lost 3 bases and 5 bases respectively, with 14 bases between them. Sampling of each donor yielded at least one pre-ART PBMC sample and at least two post-ART PBMC samples.

Sequencing used unsorted PBMCs, obtained 10 to 13 years after starting antiretroviral therapy. The receptor comes from a man aged 25-45 years with HIV. The chain couples TRBV18 to TRBJ1-5; D gene uncertain. For the CDR3, the DNA is TGTGCCAGCTCACCGGTCTGGGGAGAGGATCAGCCCCAGCATTTT. Its protein is CASSPVWGEDQPQHF.